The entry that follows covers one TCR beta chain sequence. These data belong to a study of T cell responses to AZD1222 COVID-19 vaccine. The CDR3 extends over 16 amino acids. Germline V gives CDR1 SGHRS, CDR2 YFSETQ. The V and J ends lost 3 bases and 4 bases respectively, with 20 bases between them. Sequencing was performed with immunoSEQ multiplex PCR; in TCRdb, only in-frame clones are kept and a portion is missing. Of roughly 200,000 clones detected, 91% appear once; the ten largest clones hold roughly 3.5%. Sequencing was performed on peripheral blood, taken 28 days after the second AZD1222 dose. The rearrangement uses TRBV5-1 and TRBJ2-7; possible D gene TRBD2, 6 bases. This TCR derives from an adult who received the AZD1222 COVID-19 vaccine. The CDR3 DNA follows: TGCGCCAGCAGCTCAGATCAAGGAGGGGTTAGATACGAGCAGTACTTC. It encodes CASSSDQGGVRYEQYF.